This T cell receptor (beta chain) is from a study of blood T cell repertoires in COVID-19. The wider study: COVID-19 samples from acute and convalescent phases originated in the United States, Italy and Spain. The analysed material was cDNA or gDNA that came from T cells, B-cell-depleted T cells, or PBMCs.

Per the original data handling: Reference gene primer amplification gave nucleated cell count estimates. Produced via immunoSEQ multiplex PCR; TCRdb's table is partial and in-frame only. Clonal size and the V and J genes are those of that table, whereas D and trimming came from the DNA. The repertoire consists of about 200,000 clones, with around 80% occurring once and the leading ten covering around 6%. V dropped 6 bases and J dropped 6; count of bases not matched to a gene: 12. CDR3 length: 15 amino acids. Germline values: CDR1 MDHEN, CDR2 SYDVKM. The chain is built from TRBV28 and TRBJ2-5; 8 bases agree with TRBD1. The source material was peripheral blood. This TCR was recovered from a woman aged 70 to 79 with acute or convalescent COVID-19. In DNA, the CDR3 is TGTGCCAGCAGCGACTTCGGGACAGGTGCTAAGACCCAGTACTTC. As protein: CASSDFGTGAKTQYF.